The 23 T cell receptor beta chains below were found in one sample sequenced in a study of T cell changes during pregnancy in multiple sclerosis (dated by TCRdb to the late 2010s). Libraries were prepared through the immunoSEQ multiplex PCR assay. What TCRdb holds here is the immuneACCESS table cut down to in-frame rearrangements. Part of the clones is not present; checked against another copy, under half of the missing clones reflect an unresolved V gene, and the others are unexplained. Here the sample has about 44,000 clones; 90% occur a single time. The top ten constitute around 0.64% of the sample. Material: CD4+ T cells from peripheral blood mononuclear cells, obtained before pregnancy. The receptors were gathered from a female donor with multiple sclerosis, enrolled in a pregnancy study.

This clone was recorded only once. The CDR3, as DNA: TGCGCCAGCAGCTTGGCCCAGACAGGGCTGGATGGAAACACCATATATTTT. As protein: CASSLAQTGLDGNTIYF. The V and J genes are TRBV5-1 and TRBJ1-3, with 7 positions matching TRBD1. Germline V CDR1 and CDR2: SGHRS, YFSETQ. This CDR3 is 17 amino acids long. V shed 0 bases, J shed 3 bases, and the junction held 9 bases outside the gene matches.

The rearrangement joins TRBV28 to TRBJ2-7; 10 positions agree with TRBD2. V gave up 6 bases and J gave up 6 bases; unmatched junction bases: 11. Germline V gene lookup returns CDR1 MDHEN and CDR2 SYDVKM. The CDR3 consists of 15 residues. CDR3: CASRPTSGTSLEQYF. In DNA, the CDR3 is TGTGCCAGCAGGCCTACTAGCGGGACCTCCCTCGAGCAGTACTTC.

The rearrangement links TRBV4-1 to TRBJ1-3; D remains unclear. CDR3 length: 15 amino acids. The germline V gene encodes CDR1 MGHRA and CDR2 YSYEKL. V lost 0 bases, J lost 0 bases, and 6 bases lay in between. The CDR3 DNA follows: TGCGCCAGCAGCCAAGATACGGTCTCTGGAAACACCATATATTTT. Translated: CASSQDTVSGNTIYF.

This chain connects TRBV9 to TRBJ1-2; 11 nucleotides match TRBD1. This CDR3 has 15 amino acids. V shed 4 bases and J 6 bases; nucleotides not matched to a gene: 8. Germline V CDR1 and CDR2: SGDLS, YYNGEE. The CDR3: CASSLKDRGRDGYTF. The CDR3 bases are TGTGCCAGCAGCCTTAAGGACAGGGGGCGAGATGGCTACACCTTC.

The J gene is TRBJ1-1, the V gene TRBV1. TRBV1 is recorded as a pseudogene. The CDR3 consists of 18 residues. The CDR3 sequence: CTSSQGRPYRGWWMGAFF. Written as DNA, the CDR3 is TGCACCAGCAGCCAAGGTAGGCCTTACCGGGGGTGGTGGATGGGAGCTTTCTTT.

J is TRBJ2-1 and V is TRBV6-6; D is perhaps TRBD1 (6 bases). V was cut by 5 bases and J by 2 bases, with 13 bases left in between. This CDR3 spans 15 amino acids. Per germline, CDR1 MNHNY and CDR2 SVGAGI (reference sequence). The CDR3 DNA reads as TGTGCCAGCAGTATACCGGGACATGCCTACAATGAGCAGTTCTTC. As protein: CASSIPGHAYNEQFF.

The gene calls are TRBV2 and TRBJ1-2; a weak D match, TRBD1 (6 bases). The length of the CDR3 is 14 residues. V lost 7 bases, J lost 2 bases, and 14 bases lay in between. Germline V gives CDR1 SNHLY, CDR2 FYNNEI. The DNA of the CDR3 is TGTGCCAGCATCGGACAGCTCATGAACTATGGCTACACCTTC. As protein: CASIGQLMNYGYTF.

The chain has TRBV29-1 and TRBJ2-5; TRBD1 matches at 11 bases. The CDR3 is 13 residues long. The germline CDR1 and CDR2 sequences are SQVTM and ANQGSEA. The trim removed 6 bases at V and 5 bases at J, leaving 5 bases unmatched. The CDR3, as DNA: TGCAGCGTGCGGACAGGGGGCATCGAGACCCAGTACTTC. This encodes CSVRTGGIETQYF.

DNA of the CDR3: TGTGCCAGCATAAGAAGAGAGAACACTGAAGCTTTCTTT. This codes for CASIRRENTEAFF. The V call is TRBV6-6, the J call TRBJ1-1; D is uncertain. Germline CDR1 reads MNHNY; CDR2 reads SVGAGI (reference sequence). The V gene lost 7 bases and the J gene lost 1 base, with 10 bases spanning the gap. This CDR3 has 13 amino acids.

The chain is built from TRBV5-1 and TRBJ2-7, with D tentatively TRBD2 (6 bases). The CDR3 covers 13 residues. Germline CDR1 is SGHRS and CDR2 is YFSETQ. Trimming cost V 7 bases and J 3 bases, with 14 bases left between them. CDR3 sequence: CASRLGEVYEQYF. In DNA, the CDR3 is TGCGCCAGCCGATTGGGGGAGGTCTACGAGCAGTACTTC.

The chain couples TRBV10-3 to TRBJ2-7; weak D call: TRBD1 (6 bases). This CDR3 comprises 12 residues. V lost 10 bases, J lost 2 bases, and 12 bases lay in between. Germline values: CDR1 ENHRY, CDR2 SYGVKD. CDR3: CATGTWPYEQYF. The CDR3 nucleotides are TGTGCCACCGGGACATGGCCCTACGAGCAGTACTTC.

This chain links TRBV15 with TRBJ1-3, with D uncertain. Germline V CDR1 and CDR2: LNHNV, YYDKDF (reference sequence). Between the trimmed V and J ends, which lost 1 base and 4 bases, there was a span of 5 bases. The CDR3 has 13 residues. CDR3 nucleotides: TGTGCCACCAGCAGAGGACAAGGAAACACCATATATTTT. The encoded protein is CATSRGQGNTIYF.

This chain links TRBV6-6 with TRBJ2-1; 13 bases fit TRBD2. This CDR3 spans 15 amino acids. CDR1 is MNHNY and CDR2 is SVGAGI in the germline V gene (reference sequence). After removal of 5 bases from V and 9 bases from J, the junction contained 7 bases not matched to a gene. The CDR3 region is CASSTGLAGFSEQFF. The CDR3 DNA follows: TGTGCCAGCAGTACGGGACTAGCGGGATTCAGTGAGCAGTTCTTC.

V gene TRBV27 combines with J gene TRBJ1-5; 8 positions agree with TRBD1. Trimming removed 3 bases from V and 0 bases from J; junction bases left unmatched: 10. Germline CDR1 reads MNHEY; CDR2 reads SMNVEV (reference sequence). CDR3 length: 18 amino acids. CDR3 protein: CASSLAGGVNHSNQPQHF. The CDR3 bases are TGTGCCAGCAGTTTGGCAGGGGGCGTCAACCATAGCAATCAGCCCCAGCATTTT.

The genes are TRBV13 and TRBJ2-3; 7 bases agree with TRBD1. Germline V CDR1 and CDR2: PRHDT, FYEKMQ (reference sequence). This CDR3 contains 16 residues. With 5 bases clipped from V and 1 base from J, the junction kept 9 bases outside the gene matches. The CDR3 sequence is CASSQPPGGGTDTQYF. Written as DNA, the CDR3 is TGTGCCAGCAGCCAACCCCCAGGGGGTGGCACAGATACGCAGTATTTT.

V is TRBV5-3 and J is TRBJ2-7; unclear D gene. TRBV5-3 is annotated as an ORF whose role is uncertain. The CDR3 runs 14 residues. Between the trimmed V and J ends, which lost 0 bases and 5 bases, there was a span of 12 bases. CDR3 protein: CARSLDLSRHEQYF. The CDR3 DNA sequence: TGTGCCAGAAGCTTGGATCTTTCCAGGCACGAGCAGTACTTC.

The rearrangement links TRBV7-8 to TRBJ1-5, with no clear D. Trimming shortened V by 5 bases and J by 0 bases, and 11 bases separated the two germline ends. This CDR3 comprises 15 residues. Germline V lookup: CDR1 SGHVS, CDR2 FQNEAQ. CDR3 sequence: CASSPVRSSNQPQHF. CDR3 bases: TGTGCCAGCAGCCCTGTGCGTTCTAGCAATCAGCCCCAGCATTTT.

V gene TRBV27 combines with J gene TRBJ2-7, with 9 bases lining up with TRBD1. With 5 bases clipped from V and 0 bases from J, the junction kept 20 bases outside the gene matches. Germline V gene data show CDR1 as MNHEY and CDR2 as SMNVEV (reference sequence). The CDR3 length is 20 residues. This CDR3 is CASSSLQGALSGPSSYEQYF. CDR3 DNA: TGTGCCAGCAGTAGCCTACAGGGGGCGTTAAGCGGGCCTAGCTCCTACGAGCAGTACTTC.

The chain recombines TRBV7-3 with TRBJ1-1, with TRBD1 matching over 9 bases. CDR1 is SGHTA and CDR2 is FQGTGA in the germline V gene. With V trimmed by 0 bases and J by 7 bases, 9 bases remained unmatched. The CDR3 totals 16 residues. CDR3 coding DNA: TGTGCCAGCAGCTTAACAGGGACAGGGAATTTTAATGAAGCTTTCTTT. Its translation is CASSLTGTGNFNEAFF.

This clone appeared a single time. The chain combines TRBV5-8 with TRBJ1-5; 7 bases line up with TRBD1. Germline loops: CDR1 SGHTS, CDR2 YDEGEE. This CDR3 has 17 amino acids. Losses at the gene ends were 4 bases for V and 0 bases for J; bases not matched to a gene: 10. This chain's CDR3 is CASSRGQENYSNQPQHF. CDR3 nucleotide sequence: TGTGCCAGCAGCCGTGGACAGGAGAATTATAGCAATCAGCCCCAGCATTTT.

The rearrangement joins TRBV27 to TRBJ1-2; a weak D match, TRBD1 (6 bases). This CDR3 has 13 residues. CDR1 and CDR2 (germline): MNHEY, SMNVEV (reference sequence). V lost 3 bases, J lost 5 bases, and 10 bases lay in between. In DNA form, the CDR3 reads TGTGCCAGCAGTTTGGACAGATTGTATGGCTACACCTTC. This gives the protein CASSLDRLYGYTF.

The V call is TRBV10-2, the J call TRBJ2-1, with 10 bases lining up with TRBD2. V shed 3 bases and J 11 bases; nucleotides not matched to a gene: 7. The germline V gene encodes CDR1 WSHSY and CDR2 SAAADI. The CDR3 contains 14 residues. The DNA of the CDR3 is TGCGCCAGCAGTGATCTAGCGGGGGACCTCCAGCAGTTCTTC. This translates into CASSDLAGDLQQFF.

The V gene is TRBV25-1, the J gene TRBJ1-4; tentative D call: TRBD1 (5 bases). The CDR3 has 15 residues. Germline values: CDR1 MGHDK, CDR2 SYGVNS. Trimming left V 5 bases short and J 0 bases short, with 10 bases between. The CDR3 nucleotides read TGTGCCAGCAGTTATGGGGCTTCAACTAATGAAAAACTGTTTTTT. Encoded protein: CASSYGASTNEKLFF.